The clone carrying this T cell receptor beta chain was counted only a few times. Its antigen remains unidentified. The germline gives CDR1 MGHDK, CDR2 SYGVNS. This CDR3 has 12 amino acids. Deletions cut 6 bases from V and 0 bases from J, with 6 bases between. This record comes from a study of sequential checkpoint blockade in melanoma. Points from the study as a whole: Rising tumor T-cell fraction and clonality meant about 30 times likelier benefit.

Only in-frame clones appear in the TCRdb table, and some are missing; sequencing was by immunoSEQ multiplex PCR. The sample gives some 2,000 clones, approximately 17% of which show up once; 15% to 20% is in the top ten. As for treatment: randomized to nivolumab then ipilimumab (arm A) or the reverse (arm B). The sequence was obtained from a human donor with melanoma. The chain links TRBV25-1 to TRBJ2-7; D could derive from TRBD1 or TRBD2 (5 bases each). The material was tumor tissue (inferred from file names), obtained from a patient given nivolumab and ipilimumab in sequence. CDR3 region: CASRGTSYEQYF. CDR3 nucleotides: TGTGCCAGCAGGGGGACCTCCTACGAGCAGTACTTC.